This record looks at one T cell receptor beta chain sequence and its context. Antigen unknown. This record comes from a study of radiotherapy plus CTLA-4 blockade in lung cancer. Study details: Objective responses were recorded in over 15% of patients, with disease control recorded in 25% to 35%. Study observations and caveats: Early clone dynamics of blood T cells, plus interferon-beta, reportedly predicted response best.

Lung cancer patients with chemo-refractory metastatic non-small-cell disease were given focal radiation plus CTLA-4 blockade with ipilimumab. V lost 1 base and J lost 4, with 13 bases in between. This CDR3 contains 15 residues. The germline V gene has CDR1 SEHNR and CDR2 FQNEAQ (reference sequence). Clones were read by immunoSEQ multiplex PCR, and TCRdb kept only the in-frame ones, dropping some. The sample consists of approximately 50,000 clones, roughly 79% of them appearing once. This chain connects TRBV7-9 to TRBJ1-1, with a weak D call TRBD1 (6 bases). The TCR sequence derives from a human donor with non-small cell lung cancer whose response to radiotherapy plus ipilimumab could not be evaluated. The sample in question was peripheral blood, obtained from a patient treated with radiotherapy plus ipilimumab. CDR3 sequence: CASSLVSSGATEAFF. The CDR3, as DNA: TGTGCCAGCAGCTTAGTTTCTTCAGGGGCCACTGAAGCTTTCTTT.